Below, one T cell receptor beta chain is given with its context. This sample stems from a study of blood T cell repertoires in COVID-19. At the level of the study: Acute-phase and convalescent COVID-19 samples originated in the United States, Italy and Spain. Sources were T cells, B-cell-depleted T cells, or PBMCs; the material itself was cDNA or gDNA.

Original handling: Reference gene primers were amplified, and this amplification served to estimate nucleated cell counts. Only in-frame clones appear in the TCRdb table, and some are missing; sequencing was by immunoSEQ multiplex PCR. V, J and clone size are those of that table, while D and trimming were read from the DNA. The sample includes 310,000 or so clones, 80% to 90% seen only once; the top ten take 1%. Per germline, CDR1 SGHTA and CDR2 FQGTGA. The CDR3 has 15 amino acids. V was trimmed by 0 bases and J by 11 bases, leaving 14 bases between them. Material for sequencing was peripheral blood. The source is a man aged 45 to 65 with active or convalescent COVID-19. The rearrangement links TRBV7-3 to TRBJ1-6; D gene unclear. CDR3: CASSLTSGGRTPLHF. Here the CDR3 DNA reads TGTGCCAGCAGCTTAACGTCGGGCGGGAGGACACCCCTCCACTTT.